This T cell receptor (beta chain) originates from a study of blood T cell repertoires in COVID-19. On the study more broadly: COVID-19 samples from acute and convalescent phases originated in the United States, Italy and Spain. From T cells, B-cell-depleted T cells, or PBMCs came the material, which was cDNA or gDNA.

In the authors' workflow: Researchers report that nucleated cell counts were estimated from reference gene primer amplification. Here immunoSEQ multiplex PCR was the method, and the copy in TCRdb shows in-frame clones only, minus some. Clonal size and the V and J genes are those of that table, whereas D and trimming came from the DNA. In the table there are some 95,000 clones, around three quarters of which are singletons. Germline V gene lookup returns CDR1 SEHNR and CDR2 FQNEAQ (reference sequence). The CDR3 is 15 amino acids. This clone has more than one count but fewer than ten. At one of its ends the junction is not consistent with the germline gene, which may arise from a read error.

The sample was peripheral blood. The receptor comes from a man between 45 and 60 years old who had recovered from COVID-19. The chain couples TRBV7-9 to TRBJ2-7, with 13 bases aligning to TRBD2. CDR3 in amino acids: CASSPGTSGTSSQDF. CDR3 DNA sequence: TGTGCCAGCAGCCCCGGGACTAGCGGGACCTCTTCTCAGGACTTC.